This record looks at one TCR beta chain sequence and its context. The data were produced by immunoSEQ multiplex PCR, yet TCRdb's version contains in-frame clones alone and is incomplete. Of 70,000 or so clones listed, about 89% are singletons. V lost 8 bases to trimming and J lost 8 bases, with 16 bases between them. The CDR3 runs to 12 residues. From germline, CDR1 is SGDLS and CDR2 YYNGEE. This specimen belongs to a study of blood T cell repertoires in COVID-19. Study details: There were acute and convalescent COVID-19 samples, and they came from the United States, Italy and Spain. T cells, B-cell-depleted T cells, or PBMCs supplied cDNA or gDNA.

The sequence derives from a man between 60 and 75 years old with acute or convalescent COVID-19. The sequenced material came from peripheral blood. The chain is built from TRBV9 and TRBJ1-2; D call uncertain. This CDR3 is CAREWAIWGYTF. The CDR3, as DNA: TGTGCCAGAGAGTGGGCCATCTGGGGCTACACCTTC. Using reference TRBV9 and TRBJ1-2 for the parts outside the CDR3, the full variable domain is DSGVTQTPKHLITATGQRVTLRCSPRSGDLSVYWYQQSLDQGLQFLIQYYNGEERAKGNILERFSAQQFPDLHSELNLSSLELGDSALYFCAREWAIWGYTFGSGTRLTVV.